One and the same sample provided the 14 T cell receptor beta chains below, sequenced in a study of shared clonotypes between healthy human individuals. Assay: immunoSEQ multiplex PCR; the TCRdb copy retains only in-frame clones and omits some. The sample includes 490,000 or so clones, less than 80% of them seen just once. Specimen: PBMCs. These receptors originate from a woman in her thirties or forties in good health. Some clones in this sample may be carry-over from other donors' samples.

The chain employs TRBV6-1 and TRBJ1-3; no clear D gene. Looked up from germline, CDR1 is MNHNS and CDR2 is SASEGT. The CDR3 length is 15 residues. Trimming cost V 5 bases and J 0 bases, with 11 bases left between them. The CDR3 DNA reads as TGTGCCAGCAGTTTACAGAGGTTCTCTGGAAACACCATATATTTT. Amino acids: CASSLQRFSGNTIYF.

This clone was detected once. The junction shows a germline mismatch at one end, possibly a read error. V gene TRBV7-9 combines with J gene TRBJ2-3; no firm D call. Germline-derived CDR1 and CDR2 are SEHNR and FQNEAQ (reference sequence). The CDR3 runs to 15 residues. Here the CDR3 reads CASSQDNFKTDTQYF. CDR3 coding DNA: TGCGCCAGCAGCCAAGACAATTTTAAGACAGATACGCAGTATTTT.

The rearrangement uses TRBV4-1 and TRBJ1-2, with a weak D call TRBD1 (5 bases). Germline V CDR1 and CDR2: MGHRA, YSYEKL. CDR3 length: 15 amino acids. Trimming cost V 1 base and J 4 bases, with 13 bases left between them. This CDR3 reads CASSQGQNGAYGYTF. The CDR3 region has the DNA TGCGCCAGCAGCCAAGGACAGAACGGCGCCTATGGCTACACCTTC.

This chain connects TRBV5-6 to TRBJ2-2; 8 bases match TRBD1. The germline gives CDR1 SGHDT, CDR2 YYEEEE. The V gene end was trimmed by 2 bases and the J gene end by 7 bases; junction bases not matched to a gene: 7. This CDR3 is built from 15 residues. This chain's CDR3 is CASSFTGTGIGELFF. Written as DNA, the CDR3 is TGTGCCAGCAGCTTTACCGGGACAGGCATCGGGGAGCTGTTTTTT. Drawing the rest from reference TRBV5-6 and TRBJ2-2, the complete variable domain is DAGVTQSPTHLIKTRGQQVTLRCSPKSGHDTVSWYQQALGQGPQFIFQYYEEEERQRGNFPDRFSGHQFPNYSSELNVNALLLGDSALYLCASSFTGTGIGELFFGEGSRLTVL.

The genes are TRBV2 and TRBJ1-4; D remains ambiguous. Germline CDR1 is SNHLY and CDR2 is FYNNEI. The V gene lost 6 bases and the J gene lost 10 bases, with 21 bases spanning the gap. CDR3 length equals 15 residues. The CDR3 here is CASRARSSDAVKLFF. In DNA, the CDR3 is TGTGCCAGCAGGGCACGAAGCAGCGATGCGGTAAAACTGTTTTTT.

This chain connects TRBV10-3 to TRBJ2-3; TRBD1 might be the D (6 bases). Germline V CDR1 and CDR2: ENHRY, SYGVKD. V was pared by 5 bases and J by 1 base, with 10 bases between. The CDR3 covers 14 residues. The CDR3 loop is CAISPGDRTDTQYF. CDR3 nucleotides: TGTGCCATCAGTCCAGGGGACCGCACAGATACGCAGTATTTT.

V and J are TRBV7-2 and TRBJ1-2; 9 bases are a match to TRBD1. The CDR3 covers 14 residues. Trimming took 2 bases from V and 4 from J; bases not matched to a gene: 2. The germline V gene has CDR1 SGHTA and CDR2 FQGNSA. As DNA, the CDR3 is TGTGCCAGCAGCTTAACAGGGGGCACCTATGGCTACACCTTC. Translation: CASSLTGGTYGYTF.

The sample holds a few counts of this clone. The chain couples TRBV7-9 to TRBJ2-2; D is undetermined. V was clipped by 5 bases and J by 5 bases, with 3 bases between them. The CDR3 runs 11 residues. CDR1 and CDR2 from the germline V gene are SEHNR and FQNEAQ (reference sequence). The CDR3 bases are TGTGCCAGCAGCACGACCGGGGAGCTGTTTTTT. This encodes CASSTTGELFF.

The chain combines TRBV5-1 with TRBJ1-4; D unresolved. The ends were cut back, 1 base at V and 0 bases at J, with 10 bases in the middle. The CDR3 length is 16 residues. CDR1 and CDR2 (germline): SGHRS, YFSETQ. CDR3 DNA sequence: TGCGCCAGCAGCTTGAGGTCGGCCTCAACTAATGAAAAACTGTTTTTT. It is translated as CASSLRSASTNEKLFF. The full variable domain, rest sourced from reference TRBV5-1 and TRBJ1-4, is KAGVTQTPRYLIKTRGQQVTLSCSPISGHRSVSWYQQTPGQGLQFLFEYFSETQRNKGNFPGRFSGRQFSNSRSEMNVSTLELGDSALYLCASSLRSASTNEKLFFGSGTQLSVL.

This chain links TRBV19 with TRBJ1-2, with 7 bases that match TRBD1. With V trimmed by 3 bases and J by 7 bases, 11 bases remained unmatched. The germline CDR1 and CDR2 sequences are LNHDA and SQIVND (reference sequence). The CDR3 loop spans 15 amino acids. DNA of the CDR3: TGTGCCAGTAGTATCTCGGCAGGGGGTTTCGGTGGCTACACCTTC. This encodes CASSISAGGFGGYTF.

This clone appeared a few times. The chain employs TRBV28 and TRBJ1-1, with TRBD1 as a possible D gene (6 bases). V was shortened by 6 bases and J by 1 base, with 15 bases between the two germline ends. CDR1 MDHEN and CDR2 SYDVKM come from the germline V gene. The CDR3 runs 15 residues. The CDR3 bases are TGTGCCAGCAGCTTAGTACAGGGTGGGAACACTGAAGCTTTCTTT. Translating it yields CASSLVQGGNTEAFF.

To note about this clone: In the same sample, other DNA sequences code for this CDR3. The rearrangement joins TRBV9 to TRBJ2-5; TRBD2 matches 10 bases. Germline CDR1 reads SGDLS; CDR2 reads YYNGEE. The CDR3 extends over 16 amino acids. Unmatched junction bases numbered 7, after V lost 0 bases and J lost 5 bases. The CDR3 sequence is CASSVGLAGVGETQYF. CDR3 DNA sequence: TGTGCCAGCAGCGTAGGGCTAGCGGGAGTAGGGGAGACCCAGTACTTC.

A single count supports this clone. V usage is TRBV30 and J usage is TRBJ2-7; no clear D gene. The CDR3 covers 14 residues. V was cut by 0 bases and J by 7 bases, with 16 bases left in between. From germline, CDR1 is GTSNPN and CDR2 SVGIG (reference sequence). The CDR3: CAWSVGRRGWEQYF. The CDR3 bases are TGTGCCTGGAGTGTAGGTCGCCGCGGCTGGGAGCAGTACTTC.

This clone was counted once. The gene calls are TRBV6-5 and TRBJ1-1; D is perhaps TRBD1 (6 bases). V was cut by 6 bases and J by 10 bases, with 18 bases left in between. Germline lookup yields CDR1 MNHEY and CDR2 SVGAGI. The CDR3 consists of 13 residues. DNA for the CDR3: TGTGCCAGCAGGACAGGCTCAAACCAACCAGCTTTCTTT. It yields the protein CASRTGSNQPAFF.